This T cell receptor (beta chain) was captured by sequencing in a study of cytomegalovirus exposure and HLA in healthy donors. Study at large: Ancestry clustering placed about 86% of a few hundred genotyped donors in the Caucasian-associated cluster.

Researchers ran the PCR with 60 Vbeta and 13 Jbeta primers. Method: immunoSEQ multiplex PCR; TCRdb's copy keeps in-frame clones and lacks some. Of 210,000 or so clones listed, less than 85% are singletons. Turning to this clone: Its antigen is still unknown.

Trimming removed 5 bases at V and 9 bases at J, with 17 bases between. Germline values: CDR1 SGHTA, CDR2 FQGNSA. CDR3 length: 13 residues. Study findings and constraints: Specificity of three CMV-associated chains for CMV antigens was verified in vitro.

The gene calls are TRBV7-2 and TRBJ2-7; no reliable D call. This TCR was sampled from a girl aged 2-10 years in good health and CMV-seronegative. Sequenced material: PBMCs. The CDR3 loop is CASSPNLRQGQYF. CDR3 coding DNA: TGTGCCAGCAGCCCAAACTTGAGGCAAGGGCAGTACTTC.